This passage covers 13 T cell receptor beta chains from one sample sequenced in a study of cytomegalovirus exposure and HLA in healthy donors. 60 Vbeta and 13 Jbeta primers were used in PCR. Produced via immunoSEQ multiplex PCR; TCRdb's table is partial and in-frame only. The repertoire has 50,000 or so clones, around 82% of them found once; the top ten carry approximately 2.5%. Sequenced: PBMCs. The receptor source for this set is a boy aged 10-17 years in good health and CMV-seropositive.

This clone was seen only once. This chain links TRBV29-1 with TRBJ1-1, with D maybe TRBD1 (6 bases). CDR1 SQVTM and CDR2 ANQGSEA come from the germline V gene. V was shortened by 4 bases and J by 2 bases, with 11 bases between the two germline ends. This CDR3 spans 13 amino acids. DNA for the CDR3: TGCAGCGTTGTAGGCAGGGGAAACACTGAAGCTTTCTTT. This translates into CSVVGRGNTEAFF.

This sequence joins TRBV25-1 and TRBJ1-2, with D perhaps TRBD1 (5 bases). Per germline, CDR1 MGHDK and CDR2 SYGVNS. V gave up 6 bases and J gave up 1 base, with 12 bases separating them. This CDR3 is 14 amino acids long. CDR3 sequence reads: CASRGIGHNYGYTF. CDR3 bases: TGTGCCAGCAGGGGGATAGGACATAACTATGGCTACACCTTC.

This clone was seen once. The chain has TRBV9 and TRBJ2-2; D remains ambiguous. The V and J ends lost 0 bases and 4 bases respectively, with 10 bases between them. Germline-derived CDR1 and CDR2 are SGDLS and YYNGEE. This CDR3 has 15 amino acids. This chain's CDR3 is CASSVDPASTGELFF. As DNA, the CDR3 is TGTGCCAGCAGCGTAGATCCAGCGAGCACCGGGGAGCTGTTTTTT. The full variable domain, completed using reference TRBV9 and TRBJ2-2, is DSGVTQTPKHLITATGQRVTLRCSPRSGDLSVYWYQQSLDQGLQFLIQYYNGEERAKGNILERFSAQQFPDLHSELNLSSLELGDSALYFCASSVDPASTGELFFGEGSRLTVL.

Comments on this clone: The junction departs from the called germline gene at one end, perhaps through a read error. This rearrangement joins TRBV7-9 to TRBJ2-7, with a weak D call TRBD1 (7 bases). Germline CDR1 SEHNR, CDR2 FQNEAQ (reference sequence). CDR3 size: 15 residues. In DNA form, the CDR3 reads TGTTCCAGCAGCTCAGAGGAGGGGGCCTTCTACGAGCAGTACTTC. Translated, it gives CSSSSEEGAFYEQYF.

The chain is built from TRBV5-4 and TRBJ1-2; D uncertain. The germline V gene encodes CDR1 SGHNT and CDR2 YYREEE (reference sequence). This CDR3 contains 15 residues. V was shortened by 4 bases and J by 4 bases, with 17 bases between the two germline ends. Here the CDR3 DNA reads TGTGCCAGCAGCCCGGAGGGTGTGCTCCCCTATGGCTACACCTTC. Its protein is CASSPEGVLPYGYTF.

The chain uses TRBV9 and TRBJ2-2; tentative D call: TRBD2 (6 bases). The germline CDR1 and CDR2 sequences are SGDLS and YYNGEE. This CDR3 is built from 13 residues. V was cut by 5 bases and J by 7 bases, with 12 bases left in between. This CDR3 is CASRDYDHGELFF. The CDR3 DNA sequence: TGTGCCAGCAGGGACTACGATCACGGGGAGCTGTTTTTT.

The chain combines TRBV2 with TRBJ2-1; D remains unclear. The CDR3 spans 14 residues. Trimming cost V 2 bases and J 5 bases, with 10 bases left between them. CDR1 is SNHLY, CDR2 FYNNEI, per germline. The DNA for the CDR3 is TGTGCCAGCAGTGAACTACAGTCCAACAATGAGCAGTTCTTC. This codes for CASSELQSNNEQFF.

V is TRBV5-6 and J is TRBJ2-1, with a tentative D call TRBD1 (6 bases). CDR1 is SGHDT, CDR2 YYEEEE, per germline. V gave up 4 bases and J gave up 9 bases, with 17 bases separating them. This CDR3 region has 14 residues. CDR3 region: CASSLPAGVGEQFF. CDR3 nucleotide sequence: TGTGCCAGCAGCCTGCCCGCAGGGGTCGGTGAGCAGTTCTTC. Supplemented by reference TRBV5-6 and TRBJ2-1, the full variable domain reads DAGVTQSPTHLIKTRGQQVTLRCSPKSGHDTVSWYQQALGQGPQFIFQYYEEEERQRGNFPDRFSGHQFPNYSSELNVNALLLGDSALYLCASSLPAGVGEQFFGPGTRLTVL.

The chain couples TRBV7-3 to TRBJ2-1, with 10 bases fitting TRBD2. The germline gives CDR1 SGHTA, CDR2 FQGTGA. J was trimmed by 4 bases and V by 5 bases; bases with no gene match: 5. This CDR3 comprises 15 residues. The CDR3 DNA reads as TGTGCCAGCAGCCTCACTAGCGGGGAGTACAATGAGCAGTTCTTC. Residues: CASSLTSGEYNEQFF. Together with reference TRBV7-3 and TRBJ2-1, the CDR3 gives the full variable domain: GAGVSQTPSNKVTEKGKYVELRCDPISGHTALYWYRQSLGQGPEFLIYFQGTGAADDSGLPNDRFFAVRPEGSVSTLKIQRTERGDSAVYLCASSLTSGEYNEQFFGPGTRLTVL.

The gene calls are TRBV28 and TRBJ2-5; TRBD1 matches at 8 bases. The J call may be in error: the DNA end matches TRBJ2-7 better. Germline CDR1 reads MDHEN; CDR2 reads SYDVKM. The CDR3 spans 16 residues. The CDR3 DNA is TGTGCCAGCAGTCCCCAGACAGGGGAATCCTCCTACGAGCAGTACTTC. Translation gives CASSPQTGESSYEQYF.

The chain is built from TRBV10-3 and TRBJ1-2, with a weak D call TRBD1 (5 bases). The CDR3 is 13 residues long. CDR1 ENHRY and CDR2 SYGVKD come from the germline V gene. The ends were cut back, 2 bases at V and 4 bases at J, with 8 bases in the middle. The CDR3 loop reads CAISEGHLYGYTF. CDR3 nucleotides: TGTGCCATCAGTGAGGGACACCTCTATGGCTACACCTTC.

This clone was recorded once. The V gene is TRBV27, the J gene TRBJ2-7, with a possible D match to TRBD2 (6 bases). Germline V gene sequence: CDR1 MNHEY, CDR2 SMNVEV (reference sequence). The V end was cut by 5 bases, the J end by 2 bases, with 13 bases between. The CDR3 length is 14 residues. The CDR3 loop reads CASSVEGRTYEQYF. The CDR3 DNA sequence: TGTGCCAGCAGTGTGGAGGGCAGGACCTACGAGCAGTACTTC.

This chain uses TRBV28 with TRBJ2-5, with 7 bases matching TRBD1. The trim removed 2 bases at V and 11 bases at J, leaving 11 bases unmatched. From germline, CDR1 is MDHEN and CDR2 SYDVKM. This CDR3 is built from 14 residues. CDR3: CASSLATGYREQYF. The CDR3 DNA reads as TGTGCCAGCAGTTTAGCGACAGGGTACCGAGAGCAGTACTTC.